This TCR beta chain was retrieved from a study of spatial heterogeneity in lung cancer. For the study at large: The donors, roughly 70 patients with untreated early-stage non-small cell lung cancer, provided the samples.

The CDR3 sequence is 17 residues long. Deletions cut 0 bases from V and 4 bases from J, with 16 bases between. Germline values: CDR1 LGHDT, CDR2 YNNKEL (reference sequence). Whole-study results and caveats: Blood showed ubiquitous tumor TCRs more often at resection than at routine follow-up.

This clonotype was counted between two and nine times. Its target is unknown. Time point given: blood at routine non-recurrence follow-up after resection. Unsorted whole RNA samples from tumor, nontumor lung or frozen PBMC were sequenced. TCRdb recomputed calls from the 5' RACE reads with MiXCR, one row per CDR3 protein. The sample carries roughly 120,000 distinct CDR3 sequences, more than 10% recorded once. The sequences come from PBMCs, collected at follow-up. The source is a male donor with early-stage non-small cell lung cancer. V gene TRBV3-1 combines with J gene TRBJ2-1, with a weak D call TRBD2 (5 bases). CDR3 in amino acids: CASSQDYRGRVYNEQFF. CDR3 nucleotide sequence: TGTGCCAGCAGCCAAGATTATCGGGGTAGAGTTTACAATGAGCAGTTCTTC.